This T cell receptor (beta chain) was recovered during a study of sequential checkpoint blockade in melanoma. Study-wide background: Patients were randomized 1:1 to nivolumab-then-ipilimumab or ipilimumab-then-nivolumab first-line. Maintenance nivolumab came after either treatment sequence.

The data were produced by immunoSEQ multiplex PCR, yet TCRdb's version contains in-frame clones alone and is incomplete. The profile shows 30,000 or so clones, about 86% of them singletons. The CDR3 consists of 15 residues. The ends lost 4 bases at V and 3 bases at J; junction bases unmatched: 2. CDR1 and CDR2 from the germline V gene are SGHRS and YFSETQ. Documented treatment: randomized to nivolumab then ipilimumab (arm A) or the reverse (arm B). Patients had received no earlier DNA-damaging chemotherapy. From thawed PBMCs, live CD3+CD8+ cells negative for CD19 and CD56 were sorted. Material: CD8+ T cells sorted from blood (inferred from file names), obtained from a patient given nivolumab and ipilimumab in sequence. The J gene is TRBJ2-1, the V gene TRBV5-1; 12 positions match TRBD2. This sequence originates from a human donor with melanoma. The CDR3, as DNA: TGCGCCAGCAGCAAGACTAGCGGGAGCTACAATGAGCAGTTCTTC. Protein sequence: CASSKTSGSYNEQFF.